A single T cell receptor beta chain is shown here with its context. As yet, its antigen is unknown. The data derive from a study of OX40 agonist ivuxolimab in advanced cancers. Study as a whole: Across the patients, intravenous ivuxolimab was delivered every 2 weeks at 0.01 to 10 mg/kg. Partial responses, seen in three patients, involved one hepatocellular carcinoma and two cutaneous melanomas. General observations from the study: Partial responders treated at 0.1-3.0 mg/kg exhibited clonal expansion among the lowest measured.

Method: immunoSEQ multiplex PCR; TCRdb's copy keeps in-frame clones and lacks some. The data show around 61,000 clones, 82% seen once. With 2 bases clipped from V and 6 bases from J, the junction kept 9 bases outside the gene matches. The CDR3 is 16 amino acids. Germline CDR1 SEHNR, CDR2 FQNEAQ (reference sequence). This sequence joins TRBV7-9 and TRBJ2-1; TRBD1 matches 8 bases. Material: CD4+ or CD8+ T cells sorted from blood, obtained in a trial of the OX40 agonist ivuxolimab. This clonotype originated in an adult with an advanced solid tumor such as melanoma, head and neck, liver or kidney cancer. The CDR3 reads CASSLNRDRQTNEQFF. The CDR3 DNA follows: TGTGCCAGCAGCTTAAACCGGGACAGGCAGACCAATGAGCAGTTCTTC.